These 15 T cell receptor beta chains were all obtained from the same sample, sequenced in a study of blood T cell repertoires in COVID-19. Profiled with immunoSEQ multiplex PCR; TCRdb holds only in-frame clones, not every one. This repertoire shows about 98,000 clones, 70% to 85% found once; its top ten account for 9.5% to 13%. The specimen sequenced was peripheral blood. The origin of the receptors is a man in his 70s with active or convalescent COVID-19.

V and J are TRBV15 and TRBJ1-2, with 7 nucleotides matching TRBD1. The length of the CDR3 is 13 residues. CDR1 is LNHNV, CDR2 YYDKDF, per germline (reference sequence). The V and J ends lost 4 bases and 5 bases, in that order; junction bases with no gene match: 4. The CDR3 nucleotides read TGTGCCACCAGCAACCAGGGGGAGTATGGCTACACCTTC. It specifies CATSNQGEYGYTF.

The count of this clone is one. V and J are TRBV4-1 and TRBJ2-7; no reliable D call. Germline CDR1 reads MGHRA; CDR2 reads YSYEKL. V dropped 1 base and J dropped 0 bases, with 10 bases sitting between them. The CDR3 spans 15 residues. CDR3 sequence (DNA): TGCGCCAGCAGCCAAGGGGTTGACTTCTCCTACGAGCAGTACTTC. It is translated as CASSQGVDFSYEQYF.

The chain employs TRBV2 and TRBJ1-4; D gene ambiguous. This CDR3 comprises 12 residues. Between the trimmed V and J ends, which lost 6 bases and 4 bases, there was a span of 6 bases. Germline-derived CDR1 and CDR2 are SNHLY and FYNNEI. This CDR3 reads CASRESNEKLFF. CDR3 nucleotides: TGTGCCAGCAGAGAGAGTAATGAAAAACTGTTTTTT.

The V call is TRBV30, the J call TRBJ1-1; weak D call: TRBD1 (6 bases). This CDR3 is 14 amino acids long. V shed 5 bases and J shed 4 bases, with 17 bases lying between them. Germline lookup yields CDR1 GTSNPN and CDR2 SVGIG (reference sequence). DNA for the CDR3: TGTGCCTGGGATTTTCCAGGGGTATCCACTGAAGCTTTCTTT. Its protein is CAWDFPGVSTEAFF.

About this clone: Compared with germline, one end of the junction differs, possibly owing to a read error. The gene calls are TRBV7-7 and TRBJ2-1; TRBD2 agrees at 10 bases. Germline assignment: CDR1 SSHAT and CDR2 FNYEAQ (reference sequence). The CDR3 consists of 15 residues. Here the CDR3 DNA reads TGTGCTAGCAGCCCTAAGCGGGGGGGCTTCGATGAGCAGTTCTTC. It yields the protein CASSPKRGGFDEQFF.

The V call is TRBV18, the J call TRBJ2-5, with D maybe TRBD2 (5 bases). Looked up from germline, CDR1 is KGHSH and CDR2 is LQKENI. Trimming removed 5 bases from V and 5 bases from J, with 18 bases in between. This CDR3 region has 15 residues. The CDR3, as DNA: TGTGCCAGCTCAATGCCCGGGCACCGCGGGGAGACCCAGTACTTC. The encoded protein is CASSMPGHRGETQYF.

The rearrangement links TRBV19 to TRBJ2-7; weak D call: TRBD2 (5 bases). Germline V gives CDR1 LNHDA, CDR2 SQIVND (reference sequence). CDR3 length: 12 amino acids. Trimming stripped 6 bases from V and 7 bases from J, with 13 bases between. CDR3: CASSQPPGEQYF. CDR3 in DNA: TGTGCCAGTAGCCAGCCCCCGGGGGAGCAGTACTTC.

The gene calls are TRBV6-4 and TRBJ1-2, with a possible D match to TRBD1 (5 bases). V was shortened by 6 bases and J by 3 bases, with 14 bases between the two germline ends. This CDR3 comprises 14 residues. The germline V gene encodes CDR1 MRHNA and CDR2 SNTAGT. The DNA of the CDR3 is TGTGCCAGCAGAAATACTTGGGGGGACTATGGCTACACCTTC. Its translation: CASRNTWGDYGYTF.

The genes are TRBV7-2 and TRBJ1-1, with 9 bases aligning to TRBD1. Per the germline V gene, CDR1 is SGHTA and CDR2 is FQGNSA. With 4 bases clipped from V and 3 bases from J, the junction kept 6 bases outside the gene matches. The CDR3 extends over 15 amino acids. CDR3 region: CASSSGQGDYTEAFF. Here the CDR3 DNA reads TGTGCCAGCAGCTCGGGACAGGGTGATTACACTGAAGCTTTCTTT.

The CDR3 sequence is CASSRGGYEQYF. The CDR3 coding sequence is TGTGCCAGTAGCCGGGGTGGGTACGAGCAGTACTTC. This sequence joins TRBV19 and TRBJ2-7; D is perhaps TRBD2 (5 bases). The CDR3 loop spans 12 amino acids. CDR1 and CDR2 from the germline V gene are LNHDA and SQIVND (reference sequence). The V gene lost 6 bases and the J gene lost 4 bases, with 10 bases spanning the gap.

The chain couples TRBV11-2 to TRBJ1-1; 11 bases match TRBD1. Germline values: CDR1 SGHAT, CDR2 FQNNGV. V gave up 5 bases and J gave up 4 bases; unmatched junction bases: 3. The CDR3 sequence is 14 residues long. DNA for the CDR3: TGTGCCAGCAGCCCGGACAGGGGGCCCACTGAAGCTTTCTTT. Translated: CASSPDRGPTEAFF.

V usage is TRBV20-1 and J usage is TRBJ2-7, with 14 bases lining up with TRBD2. Germline assignment: CDR1 DFQATT and CDR2 SNEGSKA (reference sequence). CDR3 length: 18 residues. V dropped 3 bases and J dropped 3; count of bases not matched to a gene: 13. The CDR3 loop reads CSASRLAGGPSPNYEQYF. The CDR3 bases are TGCAGTGCTAGTAGACTAGCGGGGGGGCCCTCCCCTAACTACGAGCAGTACTTC.

The chain employs TRBV11-3 and TRBJ1-2; a possible D gene is TRBD1 (5 bases). Deletions cut 5 bases from V and 4 bases from J, with 14 bases between. Germline loops: CDR1 SGHNT, CDR2 YENEEA. The length of the CDR3 is 14 residues. The CDR3 coding sequence is TGTGCCAGCAGCCTCCCACAGGCACCCTATGGCTACACCTTC. Translation: CASSLPQAPYGYTF.

The chain couples TRBV4-1 to TRBJ1-6; weak D call: TRBD1 (6 bases). The CDR3 is 16 residues long. Germline V CDR1 and CDR2: MGHRA, YSYEKL. The V end lost 4 bases, the J end lost 6 bases, and 16 bases lay between the germline ends. This chain's CDR3 is CASSLFGQTSNSPLHF. The CDR3 DNA reads as TGCGCCAGCAGCCTCTTTGGACAGACCAGTAATTCACCCCTCCACTTT.

The chain uses TRBV2 and TRBJ2-1, with 9 bases aligning to TRBD2. Germline CDR1 is SNHLY and CDR2 is FYNNEI. The J segment lost 4 bases and the V segment lost 1 base, leaving 2 bases of the junction unmatched. This CDR3 region has 15 residues. The CDR3 DNA is TGTGCCAGCAGTGAAGGCCTAGCGGGGTACAATGAGCAGTTCTTC. Translating gives CASSEGLAGYNEQFF. Supplemented by reference TRBV2 and TRBJ2-1, the full variable domain reads EPEVTQTPSHQVTQMGQEVILRCVPISNHLYFYWYRQILGQKVEFLVSFYNNEISEKSEIFDDQFSVERPDGSNFTLKIRSTKLEDSAMYFCASSEGLAGYNEQFFGPGTRLTVL.